The sequence of this T cell receptor (beta chain) was determined in a study of OX40 agonist ivuxolimab in advanced cancers. The protocol was immunoSEQ multiplex PCR, while the TCRdb copy is restricted to in-frame clones and leaves out a portion. Found here are 79,000 or so clones, over 75% of them singletons; the top ten hold 0.61%. CDR3 size: 13 residues. Trimming removed 11 bases from V and 4 bases from J; junction bases left unmatched: 9. Germline-derived CDR1 and CDR2 are MNHNS and SASEGT. The sequencing used CD4+ or CD8+ T cells sorted from blood, collected in a trial of the OX40 agonist ivuxolimab. The receptor comes from an adult with an advanced solid tumor such as melanoma, head and neck, liver or kidney cancer. This chain links TRBV6-1 with TRBJ1-2; 8 nucleotides match TRBD1. CDR3 bases: TGTGCCGGAAACCGGGACAGGACCTATGGCTACACCTTC. Its translation is CAGNRDRTYGYTF.